Listed here are 26 T cell receptor beta chains from one sample, sequenced in a study. MiXCR was run by TCRdb on the 5' RACE reads, yielding one entry per CDR3 protein. The table includes 6,700 or so distinct CDR3 sequences, over 45% detected once. Material: tumor-infiltrating memory CD4+ T cells sorted from the breast tumor. Subset indicated: memory CD4+ T cells, CD4+CD45RO+CD25-. The receptors shown here come from a female donor with breast cancer.

In this sample, this clonotype turned up once. Compared with germline, one end of the junction differs, possibly owing to a read error. J is TRBJ2-3 and V is TRBV9; D gene ambiguous. The CDR3 runs 12 residues. Per germline, CDR1 SGDLS and CDR2 YYNGEE. In DNA, the CDR3 is TGTGCCAACAGCGTAGGTCTAGATACGCAGTATTTT. Its protein product is CANSVGLDTQYF.

This clonotype was seen more than once but under ten times. The V call is TRBV12-3 or TRBV12-4, the J call TRBJ2-7; 7 positions agree with TRBD1. This CDR3 is 14 amino acids long. J was trimmed by 6 bases and V by 5 bases; bases with no gene match: 10. CDR3 sequence reads: CASSPLDRSVEQYF. The CDR3 DNA reads TGTGCCAGCAGTCCATTGGACAGGTCGGTCGAGCAGTACTTC.

The chain employs TRBV9 and TRBJ2-5; perhaps TRBD1 as D (6 bases). CDR1 and CDR2 from the germline V gene are SGDLS and YYNGEE. CDR3 length: 14 amino acids. The V end was cut by 4 bases, the J end by 4 bases, with 14 bases between. The CDR3 nucleotides read TGTGCCAGCAGCCCCCGGACAGACAGAGAGACCCAGTACTTC. Protein: CASSPRTDRETQYF.

As concerns this clonotype: This may be a read error, as it is one base from a much larger clone. The J gene is TRBJ2-7, the V gene TRBV20-1; 7 positions match TRBD2. V lost 6 bases and J lost 5; bases outside the gene matches: 13. The CDR3 has 14 residues. Per the germline V gene, CDR1 is DFQATT and CDR2 is SNEGSKA (reference sequence). DNA for the CDR3: TGCAGTGCCCAGAAGGGACTATCTCCCGACGAGCAGTACTTC. It translates to CSAQKGLSPDEQYF.

The rearrangement joins TRBV20-1 to TRBJ1-3, with D unresolved. Germline V gives CDR1 DFQATT, CDR2 SNEGSKA (reference sequence). The CDR3 loop spans 13 amino acids. Between the trimmed V and J ends, which lost 1 base and 0 bases, there was a span of 4 bases. CDR3 protein: CSARGGSGNTIYF. CDR3 nucleotide sequence: TGCAGTGCTAGAGGGGGCTCTGGAAACACCATATATTTT.

The chain combines TRBV5-1 with TRBJ2-7, with D tentatively TRBD1 (6 bases). Germline values: CDR1 SGHRS, CDR2 YFSETQ. Trimming shortened V by 2 bases and J by 5 bases, and 14 bases separated the two germline ends. The CDR3 is 14 residues long. The CDR3 DNA reads as TGCGCCAGCAGCTTTCACGCAGGGGACGACGAGCAGTACTTC. Amino acid sequence: CASSFHAGDDEQYF.

This clonotype was recorded once. The V call is TRBV4-2, the J call TRBJ2-7; D unclear. The germline V gene encodes CDR1 LGHNA and CDR2 YNFKEQ. The CDR3 has 15 residues. V was pared by 0 bases and J by 5 bases, with 14 bases between. The CDR3 sequence: CASSQDRARRNEQYF. Here the CDR3 DNA reads TGTGCCAGCAGCCAAGATAGGGCCCGCCGGAACGAGCAGTACTTC.

The gene calls are TRBV6-1 and TRBJ1-4, with D tentatively TRBD1 (5 bases). CDR1 and CDR2 (germline): MNHNS, SASEGT. This CDR3 is 11 amino acids long. The germline V and J ends were trimmed by 5 bases and 8 bases, with 6 bases remaining between them. The DNA of the CDR3 is TGTGCCAGCAGTTGGGACGAAAAACTGTTTTTT. Its translation is CASSWDEKLFF.

V usage is TRBV3-1 and J usage is TRBJ2-3; 11 bases agree with TRBD2. There are 18 residues in the CDR3. Germline lookup yields CDR1 LGHDT and CDR2 YNNKEL (reference sequence). The J segment lost 2 bases and the V segment lost 1 base, leaving 8 bases of the junction unmatched. The CDR3 region is CASSQGKLAGVSTDTQYF. CDR3 bases: TGTGCCAGCAGCCAAGGGAAACTAGCGGGGGTTTCCACAGATACGCAGTATTTT.

The CDR3, as DNA: TGTGCCAGCAGCTTAGATCGGGTATACAATGAGCAGTTCTTC. It yields the protein CASSLDRVYNEQFF. The V call is TRBV7-3, the J call TRBJ2-1; D call uncertain. Germline V gene lookup returns CDR1 SGHTA and CDR2 FQGTGA. V gave up 2 bases and J gave up 4 bases, with 9 bases separating them. The CDR3 consists of 14 residues.

This clonotype is a singleton in its sample. A read error is likely, as this CDR3 ends without the conserved phenylalanine or tryptophan. The chain has TRBV11-2 and TRBJ2-7; TRBD2 is a possible D gene (6 bases). The V end lost 5 bases, the J end lost 6 bases, and 20 bases lay between the germline ends. The CDR3 has 15 amino acids. Germline CDR1 is SGHAT and CDR2 is FQNNGV. CDR3 nucleotide sequence: TGTGCCAGCAGCCCGACCGGGACTCTCCCGGTCGAGCAGTACCTC. This gives the protein CASSPTGTLPVEQYL.

The chain couples TRBV7-3 to TRBJ2-3, with TRBD2 as a possible D gene (6 bases). Germline V lookup: CDR1 SGHTA, CDR2 FQGTGA. The CDR3 contains 16 residues. Trimming cost V 8 bases and J 6 bases, with 24 bases left between them. The CDR3 is CASGFSGLAKGDTQYF. CDR3 DNA sequence: TGTGCCAGCGGGTTCAGTGGGCTAGCGAAAGGCGATACGCAGTATTTT. Using reference TRBV7-3 and TRBJ2-3 for the parts outside the CDR3, the full variable domain is GAGVSQTPSNKVTEKGKYVELRCDPISGHTALYWYRQSLGQGPEFLIYFQGTGAADDSGLPNDRFFAVRPEGSVSTLKIQRTERGDSAVYLCASGFSGLAKGDTQYFGPGTRLTVL.

In its sample, this clonotype was seen once. The genes are TRBV20-1 and TRBJ1-1, with TRBD1 identical over 7 bases. V dropped 6 bases and J dropped 5; count of bases not matched to a gene: 9. The CDR3 loop spans 13 amino acids. The germline V gene has CDR1 DFQATT and CDR2 SNEGSKA (reference sequence). The CDR3 protein is CSARDRRTTEAFF. The CDR3 nucleotides read TGCAGTGCACGGGACAGACGAACAACTGAAGCTTTCTTT.

The count of this clonotype is one. At one end the junction does not follow the germline gene, possibly because of a read error. This sequence joins TRBV7-9 and TRBJ2-7; no definite D call. Germline lookup yields CDR1 SEHNR and CDR2 FQNEAQ (reference sequence). The CDR3 totals 12 residues. CDR3 sequence reads: CASSSDTAMGNF. The CDR3 region has the DNA TGTGCCAGCAGCTCCGACACCGCTATGGGGAACTTC.

The chain recombines TRBV19 with TRBJ2-5; 9 bases map to TRBD1. The CDR3 loop spans 15 amino acids. J was trimmed by 7 bases and V by 5 bases; bases with no gene match: 11. Germline CDR1 and CDR2: LNHDA and SQIVND (reference sequence). The CDR3 DNA sequence: TGTGCCAGTAGTCCCCGACAGGGGGGGGCAAGGACCCAGTACTTC. Translation gives CASSPRQGGARTQYF.

The table lists this clonotype with a few counts. This chain connects TRBV20-1 to TRBJ1-2, with a weak D call TRBD1 (6 bases). CDR1 is DFQATT and CDR2 is SNEGSKA in the germline V gene (reference sequence). Trimming stripped 6 bases from V and 2 bases from J, with 19 bases between. The CDR3 runs to 15 residues. CDR3 residues: CSAIDRGGTNYGYTF. In DNA, the CDR3 is TGCAGTGCCATTGACAGAGGGGGAACAAACTATGGCTACACCTTC.

The chain links TRBV20-1 to TRBJ2-3; D is perhaps TRBD2 (6 bases). V was cut by 4 bases and J by 2 bases, with 16 bases left in between. The germline CDR1 and CDR2 sequences are DFQATT and SNEGSKA (reference sequence). This CDR3 is 15 amino acids long. Written as DNA, the CDR3 is TGCAGTGCTAATTGGGGACTGGGGGTCACAGATACGCAGTATTTT. Protein: CSANWGLGVTDTQYF.

Concerning this clonotype itself: This may be a read error, as it is one base from a much larger clone. The chain has TRBV20-1 and TRBJ2-7; D is perhaps TRBD1 or TRBD2 (5 bases each). Germline CDR1 DFQATT, CDR2 SNEGSKA (reference sequence). The length of the CDR3 is 14 residues. CDR3 sequence: CSARGMGELEEQYF. The CDR3 bases are TGCAGTGCCAGAGGGATGGGGGAGCTAGAAGAGCAGTACTTC.

This chain joins TRBV3-1 and TRBJ2-1; no clear D gene. V dropped 9 bases and J dropped 4 bases, with 7 bases sitting between them. This CDR3 has 11 amino acids. Germline V gene sequence: CDR1 LGHDT, CDR2 YNNKEL (reference sequence). DNA of the CDR3: TGTGCCAGTCAGCGATACAATGAGCAGTTCTTC. This gives the protein CASQRYNEQFF.

Note on this clonotype: The junction does not match germline at one end; this may be a read error. This chain connects TRBV20-1 to TRBJ1-1; D gene unclear. The length of the CDR3 is 14 residues. CDR1 is DFQATT, CDR2 SNEGSKA, per germline (reference sequence). CDR3 region: CSAREGSPNTEASF. CDR3 in DNA: TGCAGTGCTAGAGAAGGCAGCCCGAACACTGAAGCTTCCTTT.

V usage is TRBV12-3 or TRBV12-4 and J usage is TRBJ1-1; D is perhaps TRBD1 (6 bases). There are 14 residues in the CDR3. Trimming left V 7 bases short and J 0 bases short, with 12 bases between. CDR3 amino acids: CASNRDGLNTEAFF. CDR3 DNA: TGTGCCAGCAACAGGGACGGCTTGAACACTGAAGCTTTCTTT.

The chain couples TRBV7-9 to TRBJ1-4; 10 bases are shared with TRBD1. Germline-derived CDR1 and CDR2 are SEHNR and FQNEAQ (reference sequence). Trimming cost V 5 bases and J 8 bases; bases outside gene matches: 11. The CDR3 sequence is 16 residues long. CDR3 nucleotides: TGTGCCAGCAGCCAAACAAGCGGGACAGGGGACGAAAAACTGTTTTTT. Amino acids: CASSQTSGTGDEKLFF.

The chain has TRBV5-6 and TRBJ1-2; D may be TRBD1 (5 bases). The CDR3 contains 15 residues. Trimming took off 4 bases at V and 0 bases at J, with 13 bases between the two ends. Germline V gene lookup returns CDR1 SGHDT and CDR2 YYEEEE. The CDR3 region is CASSLDAGPNYGYTF. CDR3 DNA: TGTGCCAGCAGCCTTGACGCGGGACCTAACTATGGCTACACCTTC.

The V and J genes are TRBV6-1 and TRBJ2-3, with TRBD2 as a possible D gene (6 bases). This CDR3 spans 15 amino acids. The germline V gene has CDR1 MNHNS and CDR2 SASEGT. V lost 3 bases, J lost 2 bases, and 12 bases lay in between. The CDR3 is CASSDAGTLTDTQYF. In DNA form, the CDR3 reads TGTGCCAGCAGTGATGCGGGGACTCTCACAGATACGCAGTATTTT.

The genes are TRBV20-1 and TRBJ1-3; D not certain. Trimming shortened V by 5 bases and J by 3 bases, and 5 bases separated the two germline ends. The CDR3 contains 11 residues. The germline gives CDR1 DFQATT, CDR2 SNEGSKA (reference sequence). Here the CDR3 reads CSASNGNTIYF. The CDR3 DNA is TGCAGTGCTTCGAATGGAAACACCATATATTTT.

The chain is built from TRBV10-2 and TRBJ2-5; maybe TRBD2 (7 bases). V lost 4 bases and J lost 1, with 13 bases in between. The CDR3 covers 15 residues. Germline V gene lookup returns CDR1 WSHSY and CDR2 SAAADI. In DNA, the CDR3 is TGCGCCAGCAGTGGCTCGGGGGGCCCCCAAGAGACCCAGTACTTC. This gives the protein CASSGSGGPQETQYF.